The source of this TCR beta chain is a study of blood T cell repertoires in COVID-19. The CDR3 extends over 19 amino acids. The germline V gene encodes CDR1 MNHNS and CDR2 SASEGT. V lost 3 bases and J lost 1, with 22 bases in between. Profiling relied on immunoSEQ multiplex PCR, and the TCRdb table lists in-frame clones only, not all of them. There are around 160,000 clones in the sample; approximately 84% occur only once, and approximately 15% lies in the top ten. This clone was seen a few times. The TCR comes from a woman older than 75 with acute or convalescent COVID-19. Sequenced input: peripheral blood. This chain joins TRBV6-1 and TRBJ1-5, with D possibly TRBD1 on 5 matching bases. This CDR3 is CASSDKLSGGDPSNQPQHF. CDR3 sequence (DNA): TGTGCCAGCAGTGACAAATTATCCGGGGGGGACCCGAGCAATCAGCCCCAGCATTTT.